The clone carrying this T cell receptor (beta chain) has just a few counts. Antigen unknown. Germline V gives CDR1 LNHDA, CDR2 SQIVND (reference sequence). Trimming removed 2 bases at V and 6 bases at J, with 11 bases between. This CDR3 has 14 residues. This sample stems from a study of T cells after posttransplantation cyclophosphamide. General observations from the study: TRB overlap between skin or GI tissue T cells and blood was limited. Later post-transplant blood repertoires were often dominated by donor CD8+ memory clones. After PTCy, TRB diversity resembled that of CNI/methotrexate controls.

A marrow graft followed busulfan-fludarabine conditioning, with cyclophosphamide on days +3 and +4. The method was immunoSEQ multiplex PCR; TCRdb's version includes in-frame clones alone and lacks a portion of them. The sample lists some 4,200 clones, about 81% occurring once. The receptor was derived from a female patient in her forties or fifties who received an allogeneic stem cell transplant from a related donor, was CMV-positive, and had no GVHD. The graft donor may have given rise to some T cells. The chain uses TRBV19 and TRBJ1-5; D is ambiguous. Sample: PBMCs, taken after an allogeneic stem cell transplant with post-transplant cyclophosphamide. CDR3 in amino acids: CASSIWTDPQPQHF. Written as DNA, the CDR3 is TGTGCCAGTAGTATATGGACTGATCCTCAGCCCCAGCATTTT. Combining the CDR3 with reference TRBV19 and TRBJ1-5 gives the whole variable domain DGGITQSPKYLFRKEGQNVTLSCEQNLNHDAMYWYRQDPGQGLRLIYYSQIVNDFQKGDIAEGYSVSREKKESFPLTVTSAQKNPTAFYLCASSIWTDPQPQHFGDGTRLSIL.